One and the same sample provided the 27 T cell receptor beta chains below, sequenced in a study of CD8+ T cells in alopecia areata. It was cDNA, reverse transcribed from extracted RNA, that served as the sequencing template. Produced via immunoSEQ multiplex PCR; TCRdb's table is partial and in-frame only. This repertoire shows 100,000 to 150,000 clones, approximately 49% found once; its top ten account for 18%. The sequencing used CD8+ T cells sorted from blood, collected at week 0. These receptors originate from a human donor with alopecia areata.

This clone was observed a handful of times. The rearrangement uses TRBV19 and TRBJ1-1, with TRBD1 matching 9 bases. The CDR3 runs to 14 residues. Looked up from germline, CDR1 is LNHDA and CDR2 is SQIVND (reference sequence). Trimming removed 5 bases from V and 4 bases from J; junction bases left unmatched: 5. The CDR3 nucleotides are TGTGCCAGTAGTTTGAACAGGGGGCGCACTGAAGCTTTCTTT. Protein: CASSLNRGRTEAFF.

The V gene is TRBV30, the J gene TRBJ2-7; 8 nucleotides agree with TRBD1. The CDR3 is 15 amino acids. J lost 1 base, V lost 0 bases, and 5 bases had no gene match. CDR1 and CDR2 (germline): GTSNPN, SVGIG (reference sequence). CDR3 sequence: CAWSVGTGSSYEQYF. In DNA form, the CDR3 reads TGTGCCTGGAGTGTCGGGACAGGATCTTCCTACGAGCAGTACTTC. The whole variable domain, filled in from reference TRBV30 and TRBJ2-7, reads SQTIHQWPATLVQPVGSPLSLECTVEGTSNPNLYWYRQAAGRGLQLLFYSVGIGQISSEVPQNLSASRPQDRQFILSSKKLLLSDSGFYLCAWSVGTGSSYEQYFGPGTRLTVT.

A single count supports this clone. The CDR3 spells CASSEGQGANTEAFF. DNA for the CDR3: TGTGCCAGCAGTGAAGGACAGGGGGCGAACACTGAAGCTTTCTTT. The chain employs TRBV6-1 and TRBJ1-1; TRBD1 aligns across 10 bases. The CDR3 spans 15 residues. The V segment lost 1 base and the J segment 1 base; nucleotides outside the gene matches: 0. CDR1 and CDR2 from the germline V gene are MNHNS and SASEGT.

The chain carries TRBV23-1 and TRBJ2-7, with a possible D match to TRBD2 (5 bases). TRBV23-1 is filed as an ORF, its function uncertain. The CDR3 has 16 amino acids. Trimming removed 0 bases at V and 2 bases at J, with 14 bases between. In nucleotides, the CDR3 is TGCGCCAGCAGTCAATCGGAGGTCTATGGAGCCTACGAGCAGTACTTC. This codes for CASSQSEVYGAYEQYF.

This clone was counted only a few times. The chain uses TRBV7-2 and TRBJ1-2, with D hard to call. The length of the CDR3 is 14 residues. CDR1 and CDR2 from the germline V gene are SGHTA and FQGNSA. The germline V and J ends were trimmed by 4 bases and 2 bases, with 11 bases remaining between them. CDR3 sequence: CASSSEGYNYGYTF. Here the CDR3 DNA reads TGTGCCAGCAGCTCAGAAGGATACAACTATGGCTACACCTTC.

This clone appeared once. V is TRBV29-1 and J is TRBJ2-7; TRBD1 or TRBD2 may be the D gene (5 bases each). The V and J ends lost 2 bases and 0 bases respectively, with 14 bases between them. Germline values: CDR1 SQVTM, CDR2 ANQGSEA. The CDR3 loop spans 15 amino acids. The CDR3 loop is CSVERSWDDSYEQYF. Written as DNA, the CDR3 is TGCAGCGTTGAACGTTCGTGGGACGACTCCTACGAGCAGTACTTC.

The chain is built from TRBV7-8 and TRBJ1-1; a possible D gene is TRBD1 (5 bases). The germline V and J ends were trimmed by 6 bases and 5 bases, with 16 bases remaining between them. The germline CDR1 and CDR2 sequences are SGHVS and FQNEAQ. CDR3 size: 14 residues. CDR3 in amino acids: CASSPSEGRTEAFF. In DNA form, the CDR3 reads TGTGCCAGCAGTCCGTCAGAGGGACGGACTGAAGCTTTCTTT.

V is TRBV6-5 and J is TRBJ2-7, with D unclear. Germline CDR1 is MNHEY and CDR2 is SVGAGI. This CDR3 has 13 amino acids. V was clipped by 0 bases and J by 4 bases, with 7 bases between them. The CDR3 nucleotides read TGTGCCAGCAGTTACTCGGCCGGTTACGAGCAGTACTTC. This codes for CASSYSAGYEQYF.

This clone came up a few times. The chain uses TRBV11-2 and TRBJ1-1, with D possibly matching TRBD1 (6 bases). CDR1 is SGHAT and CDR2 is FQNNGV in the germline V gene. V was clipped by 5 bases and J by 4 bases, with 20 bases between them. The CDR3 is 16 residues long. In DNA, the CDR3 is TGTGCCAGCAGCGAGTTAGGCAGGGGAGGGATCACTGAAGCTTTCTTT. This gives the protein CASSELGRGGITEAFF.

This clone was seen a few times. The rearrangement uses TRBV5-1 and TRBJ2-3, with TRBD1 as a possible D gene (6 bases). Looked up from germline, CDR1 is SGHRS and CDR2 is YFSETQ. The CDR3 sequence is 15 residues long. V shed 4 bases and J shed 3 bases, with 15 bases lying between them. The CDR3, as DNA: TGCGCCAGCAGCAAGGAACAGGGTCATACAGATACGCAGTATTTT. Translation gives CASSKEQGHTDTQYF. The full variable domain, with the rest looked up from reference TRBV5-1 and TRBJ2-3, is KAGVTQTPRYLIKTRGQQVTLSCSPISGHRSVSWYQQTPGQGLQFLFEYFSETQRNKGNFPGRFSGRQFSNSRSEMNVSTLELGDSALYLCASSKEQGHTDTQYFGPGTRLTVL.

The chain has TRBV7-9 and TRBJ2-7; tentatively, D is TRBD1 (5 bases). CDR1 SEHNR and CDR2 FQNEAQ come from the germline V gene (reference sequence). The CDR3 covers 13 residues. Trimming stripped 6 bases from V and 3 bases from J, with 12 bases between. The CDR3 here is CASRQGTGYEQYF. CDR3 nucleotide sequence: TGTGCCAGCAGACAAGGCACAGGCTACGAGCAGTACTTC.

This clone has a handful of counts. V gene TRBV7-8 combines with J gene TRBJ2-3; D might be TRBD2 (6 bases). Trimming took 4 bases from V and 5 from J, leaving 10 bases between them. CDR3 length equals 13 residues. The germline gives CDR1 SGHVS, CDR2 FQNEAQ. CDR3 in DNA: TGTGCCAGCAGCTCCTCGCGGGGAGATACGCAGTATTTT. As protein: CASSSSRGDTQYF.

Only a few counts were recorded for this clone. This chain links TRBV29-1 with TRBJ2-3; no clear D. V gave up 4 bases and J gave up 6 bases, with 5 bases separating them. The CDR3 has 10 residues. CDR1 and CDR2 from the germline V gene are SQVTM and ANQGSEA. The CDR3 here is CSVVVDTQYF. CDR3 nucleotide sequence: TGCAGCGTTGTTGTCGATACGCAGTATTTT.

The chain employs TRBV6-5 and TRBJ2-5; D call uncertain. Trimming left V 5 bases short and J 0 bases short, with 13 bases between. Germline V gene sequence: CDR1 MNHEY, CDR2 SVGAGI. This CDR3 has 15 residues. The CDR3 sequence: CASSTQPQYQETQYF. Written as DNA, the CDR3 is TGTGCCAGCAGTACTCAACCCCAGTACCAAGAGACCCAGTACTTC.

The rearrangement joins TRBV5-1 to TRBJ2-3; 9 nucleotides match TRBD2. Germline CDR1 is SGHRS and CDR2 is YFSETQ. The CDR3 extends over 16 amino acids. J lost 2 bases, V lost 7 bases, and 11 bases had no gene match. Written as DNA, the CDR3 is TGCGCCAGCTCCGAGCGGGGGGCCCTTCCCACAGATACGCAGTATTTT. Amino acids: CASSERGALPTDTQYF.

This clone was seen a few times. The rearrangement joins TRBV5-4 to TRBJ1-1; no clear D gene. Germline V CDR1 and CDR2: SGHNT, YYREEE (reference sequence). V was cut by 1 base and J by 4 bases, with 8 bases left in between. CDR3 length: 13 residues. The CDR3 here is CASSLLQTTEAFF. The DNA of the CDR3 is TGTGCCAGCAGCTTGCTTCAGACCACTGAAGCTTTCTTT. The full variable domain, with the rest looked up from reference TRBV5-4 and TRBJ1-1, is ETGVTQSPTHLIKTRGQQVTLRCSSQSGHNTVSWYQQALGQGPQFIFQYYREEENGRGNFPPRFSGLQFPNYSSELNVNALELDDSALYLCASSLLQTTEAFFGQGTRLTVV.

In its sample, this clone was seen a few times. V and J are TRBV5-4 and TRBJ2-2; D not certain. The CDR3 is 15 residues long. Trimming cost V 2 bases and J 5 bases, with 13 bases left between them. The V gene's germline CDR1 is SGHNT and CDR2 YYREEE (reference sequence). The CDR3 region is CASSFHDPGTGELFF. The CDR3 nucleotides are TGTGCCAGCAGCTTTCATGATCCCGGGACCGGGGAGCTGTTTTTT. Together with reference TRBV5-4 and TRBJ2-2, the CDR3 gives the full variable domain: ETGVTQSPTHLIKTRGQQVTLRCSSQSGHNTVSWYQQALGQGPQFIFQYYREEENGRGNFPPRFSGLQFPNYSSELNVNALELDDSALYLCASSFHDPGTGELFFGEGSRLTVL.

J is TRBJ2-1 and V is TRBV29-1; 7 nucleotides match TRBD2. Trimming took 3 bases from V and 4 from J; bases not matched to a gene: 6. Germline values: CDR1 SQVTM, CDR2 ANQGSEA. The CDR3 has 14 amino acids. CDR3 in DNA: TGCAGCGTTGAGGGGGGGAGCATTTACAATGAGCAGTTCTTC. It translates to CSVEGGSIYNEQFF.

This sequence joins TRBV30 and TRBJ1-1; D remains unclear. The V and J ends lost 2 bases and 0 bases respectively, with 7 bases between them. CDR3 length: 13 amino acids. Germline V CDR1 and CDR2: GTSNPN, SVGIG (reference sequence). CDR3: CAWSLGVNTEAFF. In DNA, the CDR3 is TGTGCCTGGAGTCTTGGCGTGAACACTGAAGCTTTCTTT.

The chain couples TRBV6-1 to TRBJ1-2; tentative D call: TRBD1 (6 bases). The CDR3 is 13 amino acids. V was shortened by 6 bases and J by 4 bases, with 12 bases between the two germline ends. CDR1 and CDR2 (germline): MNHNS, SASEGT. The CDR3 DNA follows: TGTGCCAGCAGCCCTGGACAGAGCTATGGCTACACCTTC. Its protein is CASSPGQSYGYTF.

The rearrangement uses TRBV27 and TRBJ2-7, with D maybe TRBD2 (6 bases). Germline CDR1 and CDR2: MNHEY and SMNVEV (reference sequence). V gave up 5 bases and J gave up 6 bases, with 14 bases separating them. The CDR3 length is 13 residues. CDR3 residues: CASSDAAGIEQYF. The CDR3 coding sequence is TGTGCCAGCAGTGACGCCGCGGGGATCGAGCAGTACTTC.

The chain employs TRBV27 and TRBJ1-5; D is possibly TRBD1 (5 bases). Germline V lookup: CDR1 MNHEY, CDR2 SMNVEV (reference sequence). The CDR3 covers 15 residues. With 1 base removed from V and 1 base from J, the gap between germline ends came to 8 bases. CDR3 DNA: TGTGCCAGCAGTTTATTAGGGACGAGCAATCAGCCCCAGCATTTT. Translation: CASSLLGTSNQPQHF.

This clone was recorded a few times. This rearrangement joins TRBV4-1 to TRBJ2-1; no clear D. Trimming cost V 1 base and J 10 bases, with 5 bases left between them. Germline values: CDR1 MGHRA, CDR2 YSYEKL. CDR3 length equals 11 residues. The chain's CDR3 is CASSQGTEQFF. Here the CDR3 DNA reads TGCGCCAGCAGCCAAGGAACCGAGCAGTTCTTC.

The chain carries TRBV6-1 and TRBJ2-7, with TRBD2 matching over 10 bases. This CDR3 is built from 13 residues. Germline values: CDR1 MNHNS, CDR2 SASEGT. V dropped 8 bases and J dropped 2; count of bases not matched to a gene: 3. CDR3 amino acids: CASVGTSAYEQYF. CDR3 sequence (DNA): TGTGCCAGCGTCGGGACTAGCGCCTACGAGCAGTACTTC.

This clone was seen more than once but under ten times. The V and J genes are TRBV29-1 and TRBJ2-7; D might be TRBD2 (6 bases). Trimming removed 6 bases from V and 2 bases from J, with 17 bases in between. The CDR3 is 14 amino acids. Per the germline V gene, CDR1 is SQVTM and CDR2 is ANQGSEA. CDR3: CSVGPRDSTYEQYF. CDR3 DNA: TGCAGCGTGGGCCCTCGGGACTCAACCTACGAGCAGTACTTC.

The rearrangement links TRBV2 to TRBJ2-7, with TRBD2 as a possible D gene (5 bases). Deletions cut 2 bases from V and 5 bases from J, with 16 bases between. CDR3 length: 15 amino acids. Germline CDR1 reads SNHLY; CDR2 reads FYNNEI. The CDR3 is CASSEHPIGVDEQYF. CDR3 in DNA: TGTGCCAGCAGTGAACACCCCATCGGGGTTGACGAGCAGTACTTC.

This chain connects TRBV5-6 to TRBJ1-4; the D is unclear. CDR1 and CDR2 (germline): SGHDT, YYEEEE. The CDR3 sequence is 15 residues long. V dropped 4 bases and J dropped 7 bases, with 17 bases sitting between them. CDR3 DNA: TGTGCCAGCAGCCCGAGAGTCACCCAGGCTGAAAAACTGTTTTTT. As protein: CASSPRVTQAEKLFF.